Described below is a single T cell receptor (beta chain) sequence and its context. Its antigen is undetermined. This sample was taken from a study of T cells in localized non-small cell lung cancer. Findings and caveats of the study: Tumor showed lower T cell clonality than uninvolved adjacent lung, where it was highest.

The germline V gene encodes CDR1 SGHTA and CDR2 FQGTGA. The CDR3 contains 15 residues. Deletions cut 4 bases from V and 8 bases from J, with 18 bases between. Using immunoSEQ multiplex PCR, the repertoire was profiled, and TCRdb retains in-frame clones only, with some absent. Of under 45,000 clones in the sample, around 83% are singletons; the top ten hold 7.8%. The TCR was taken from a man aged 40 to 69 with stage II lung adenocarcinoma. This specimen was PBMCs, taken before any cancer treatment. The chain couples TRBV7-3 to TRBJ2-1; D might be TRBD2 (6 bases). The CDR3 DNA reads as TGTGCCAGCAGCTACACTAGCAACCAAGGGGATGAGCAGTTCTTC. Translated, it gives CASSYTSNQGDEQFF.